This T cell receptor beta chain is from a study of post-analysis software for immune sequencing data. Every TCR beta cDNA library bore unique molecular identifiers. The source material, roughly 0.9 to 10 million T cells, gave rise to 400,000 to 550,000 cDNA molecules. TCRdb processed the PCR reads anew with MiXCR; each CDR3 protein has one entry. This sample has under 900,000 distinct CDR3 sequences, with approximately 53% found just once. Whole-study findings and limits: Controls had lower frequencies than patients of five or six TRBV segments, which included TRBV5-6, TRBV5-1 and TRBV20-1. Normalized Chao1 diversity was significantly reduced in patients versus controls. F measure clustering grouped samples strongly by preparation batch.

About this clonotype itself: Its antigen is as yet unknown.

This CDR3 spans 15 amino acids. Germline loops: CDR1 MDHEN, CDR2 SYDVKM. Trimming took 3 bases from V and 1 from J; bases not matched to a gene: 3. Sequencing was done on a sample of blood. The sequence derives from a girl aged 5-17 years with multiple sclerosis. The V gene is TRBV28, the J gene TRBJ2-5; 9 bases are shared with TRBD1. CDR3 nucleotides: TGTGCCAGCAGTTTTGGGACAGGGCGCCAAGAGACCCAGTACTTC. Translating gives CASSFGTGRQETQYF.